Shown below are 15 T cell receptor beta chains from a single sample sequenced in a study of blood T cell repertoires in COVID-19 (dated by TCRdb to the early 2020s). The receptor library was made with the immunoSEQ multiplex PCR assay. TCRdb obtained this table from immuneACCESS and retained in-frame rearrangements with V and J assigned. These tables miss some clones; where compared with another copy, unresolved V genes account for less than half of the shortfall, and the remainder is unexplained. The table for this sample lists 200,000 to 250,000 clones; around 89% of them were counted only once. The leading ten clones occupy 2% to 3% of the sample. The sequenced material came from peripheral blood. Source of these receptors: a man aged 25-40 years with COVID-19, enrolled during active disease.

The chain recombines TRBV6-2 or TRBV6-3 with TRBJ2-3, with 9 positions matching TRBD2. Germline lookup yields CDR1 MNHEY and CDR2 SVGEGT. The CDR3 spans 15 residues. J gave up 2 bases and V 2 bases, and 2 bases lay outside the gene matches. The CDR3 sequence: CASSYGGGDTDTQYF. DNA for the CDR3: TGTGCCAGCAGTTACGGCGGGGGGGACACAGATACGCAGTATTTT.

The chain recombines TRBV5-6 with TRBJ1-1; maybe TRBD1 (5 bases). Germline V lookup: CDR1 SGHDT, CDR2 YYEEEE. V was pared by 5 bases and J by 0 bases, with 11 bases between. The CDR3 sequence is 14 residues long. The DNA of the CDR3 is TGTGCCAGCAGACAGGTTCGCATGAACACTGAAGCTTTCTTT. Protein: CASRQVRMNTEAFF.

The rearrangement links TRBV6-5 to TRBJ1-2, with unresolved D. The CDR3 sequence is 15 residues long. In germline, CDR1 is MNHEY, CDR2 SVGAGI. Trimming cost V 0 bases and J 4 bases, with 12 bases left between them. The CDR3: CASSYSSGELYGYTF. In DNA, the CDR3 is TGTGCCAGCAGTTACTCATCCGGGGAACTCTATGGCTACACCTTC.

This chain connects TRBV5-1 to TRBJ1-1; 8 bases fit TRBD1. In germline, CDR1 is SGHRS, CDR2 YFSETQ. The V and J ends lost 0 bases and 1 base, in that order; junction bases with no gene match: 5. There are 16 residues in the CDR3. The CDR3 spells CASSLAAGGPNTEAFF. The CDR3 DNA is TGCGCCAGCAGCTTGGCGGCAGGGGGCCCGAACACTGAAGCTTTCTTT. The variable domain in full, with the rest retrieved from reference TRBV5-1 and TRBJ1-1, is KAGVTQTPRYLIKTRGQQVTLSCSPISGHRSVSWYQQTPGQGLQFLFEYFSETQRNKGNFPGRFSGRQFSNSRSEMNVSTLELGDSALYLCASSLAAGGPNTEAFFGQGTRLTVV.

This sequence joins TRBV19 and TRBJ1-5; 7 bases are a match to TRBD1. This CDR3 has 14 residues. Germline CDR1 LNHDA, CDR2 SQIVND (reference sequence). Unmatched junction bases numbered 4, after V lost 4 bases and J lost 4 bases. The CDR3 reads CASSRTGDNQPQHF. CDR3 in DNA: TGTGCCAGTAGTAGGACAGGCGATAATCAGCCCCAGCATTTT.

The gene calls are TRBV30 and TRBJ1-4, with D possibly TRBD1 on 5 matching bases. The V gene lost 2 bases and the J gene lost 5 bases, with 15 bases spanning the gap. The CDR3 totals 15 residues. Germline assignment: CDR1 GTSNPN and CDR2 SVGIG (reference sequence). CDR3 DNA: TGTGCCTGGAGTCCCTTACAGGCCTTGAATGAAAAACTGTTTTTT. As protein: CAWSPLQALNEKLFF.

The gene calls are TRBV7-2 and TRBJ1-2; D not resolved. Trimming took 5 bases from V and 4 from J, leaving 14 bases between them. From germline, CDR1 is SGHTA and CDR2 FQGNSA. The CDR3 length is 14 residues. This chain's CDR3 is CASSPREGGYGYTF. CDR3 coding DNA: TGTGCCAGCAGCCCGCGCGAGGGCGGCTATGGCTACACCTTC.

This clone appeared once. The rearrangement joins TRBV5-5 to TRBJ1-2; D not certain. V lost 0 bases, J lost 7 bases, and 16 bases lay in between. Germline V gene sequence: CDR1 SGHKS, CDR2 YYEKEE (reference sequence). This CDR3 is 15 amino acids long. CDR3 residues: CASSLASGRQSGYTF. CDR3 sequence (DNA): TGTGCCAGCAGCTTGGCTTCGGGAAGGCAGAGTGGCTACACCTTC.

This sequence joins TRBV7-9 and TRBJ1-1; TRBD1 aligns across 7 bases. Germline values: CDR1 SEHNR, CDR2 FQNEAQ (reference sequence). This CDR3 region has 14 residues. V dropped 1 base and J dropped 8; count of bases not matched to a gene: 7. The CDR3 DNA follows: TGTGCCAGCAGCTTAGGACAGGGCAGGGAGGAAGCTTTCTTT. Translated: CASSLGQGREEAFF.

This rearrangement joins TRBV7-8 to TRBJ1-3, with D possibly matching TRBD1 (6 bases). The V end lost 6 bases, the J end lost 3 bases, and 12 bases lay between the germline ends. Germline-derived CDR1 and CDR2 are SGHVS and FQNEAQ. The length of the CDR3 is 14 residues. In DNA, the CDR3 is TGTGCCAGCAGTTCAGGACAGCTTGGAAACACCATATATTTT. The encoded protein is CASSSGQLGNTIYF. The whole variable domain, filled in from reference TRBV7-8 and TRBJ1-3, reads GAGVSQSPRYKVAKRGQDVALRCDPISGHVSLFWYQQALGQGPEFLTYFQNEAQLDKSGLPSDRFFAERPEGSVSTLKIQRTQQEDSAVYLCASSSGQLGNTIYFGEGSWLTVV.

The rearrangement uses TRBV15 and TRBJ2-1, with 11 bases matching TRBD2. Germline trimming cut 3 bases from V and 4 bases from J; bases unmatched to any gene: 11. Germline lookup yields CDR1 LNHNV and CDR2 YYDKDF (reference sequence). CDR3 length: 18 amino acids. Written as DNA, the CDR3 is TGTGCCACCAGCAGGGAGTACGGCAGGACTAGCGGGTACAATGAGCAGTTCTTC. It translates to CATSREYGRTSGYNEQFF.

V gene TRBV6-4 combines with J gene TRBJ1-1, with unresolved D. This CDR3 is 12 amino acids long. Germline lookup yields CDR1 MRHNA and CDR2 SNTAGT. V dropped 3 bases and J dropped 8 bases, with 10 bases sitting between them. The CDR3 loop is CASSEDGAEAFF. CDR3 DNA: TGTGCCAGCAGTGAGGATGGAGCAGAAGCTTTCTTT.

The chain carries TRBV5-1 and TRBJ2-3; tentative D call: TRBD2 (6 bases). CDR1 is SGHRS, CDR2 YFSETQ, per germline. CDR3 length: 16 amino acids. Trimming left V 0 bases short and J 9 bases short, with 20 bases between. The CDR3 protein is CASSLGVRGSGETQYF. As DNA, the CDR3 is TGCGCCAGCAGCTTGGGTGTGCGGGGCTCGGGGGAGACGCAGTATTTT.

The chain links TRBV5-1 to TRBJ2-7; 9 nucleotides line up with TRBD1. J was trimmed by 1 base and V by 4 bases; bases with no gene match: 15. The CDR3 runs to 18 residues. CDR1 is SGHRS, CDR2 YFSETQ, per germline. The CDR3: CASSTGQGPGAGSYEQYF. CDR3 nucleotide sequence: TGCGCCAGCAGCACCGGACAGGGGCCGGGAGCGGGGTCCTACGAGCAGTACTTC.

This clone was seen once. This chain links TRBV27 with TRBJ1-2; unclear D gene. Germline lookup yields CDR1 MNHEY and CDR2 SMNVEV (reference sequence). This CDR3 region has 15 residues. V was pared by 5 bases and J by 1 base, with 14 bases between. The chain's CDR3 is CASSQRHEYNYGYTF. CDR3 sequence (DNA): TGTGCCAGCAGTCAACGACACGAGTATAACTATGGCTACACCTTC.